What follows are 32 T cell receptor beta chains derived from one specimen sequenced in a study of CDR3 diversity in severe acne. TCRdb ran MiXCR on the PCR reads and lists one entry per CDR3 protein. The sample lists over 85,000 distinct CDR3 sequences, around 53% occurring once. Sequencing used blood. These receptors were taken from a male donor with acne.

As regards this clonotype: Being one base from a much bigger clone, this may be a read error. The chain links TRBV2 to TRBJ2-6; tentatively, D is TRBD1 (5 bases). The CDR3 is 19 amino acids. Germline V gene lookup returns CDR1 SNHLY and CDR2 FYNNEI. CDR3 amino acids: CASSDKAANPHSGASVLTF. DNA of the CDR3: TGTGCCAGCAGTGATAAGGCAGCAAATCCCCACTCTGGGGCCAGCGTCCTGACTTTC.

This clonotype was observed a few times. The rearrangement links TRBV25-1 to TRBJ1-4; TRBD1 matches at 8 bases. V lost 2 bases to trimming and J lost 10 bases; unmatched junction nucleotides: 9. The CDR3 runs to 15 residues. CDR1 and CDR2 (germline): MGHDK, SYGVNS. This CDR3 is CASSEGGTGTGKLFF. The CDR3 bases are TGTGCCAGCAGTGAAGGAGGTACAGGGACAGGAAAACTGTTTTTT.

J is TRBJ1-2 and V is TRBV29-1; maybe TRBD1 (5 bases). Germline values: CDR1 SQVTM, CDR2 ANQGSEA. The CDR3 consists of 12 residues. V was shortened by 4 bases and J by 2 bases, with 8 bases between the two germline ends. The CDR3 protein is CSVGGGNYGYTF. The CDR3 bases are TGCAGCGTTGGCGGGGGGAACTATGGCTACACCTTC.

This clonotype was observed a few times. V and J are TRBV6-6 and TRBJ1-5; 10 bases map to TRBD1. Germline-derived CDR1 and CDR2 are MNHNY and SVGAGI (reference sequence). The V gene end was trimmed by 4 bases and the J gene end by 1 base; junction bases not matched to a gene: 4. The CDR3 is 16 amino acids. This CDR3 reads CASSFGTGASNQPQHF. The CDR3 DNA is TGTGCCAGCAGTTTCGGGACAGGGGCGAGCAATCAGCCCCAGCATTTT.

This clonotype was observed at least ten times. It may be a read error: a sequence one base away is much more abundant. The chain is built from TRBV5-1 and TRBJ1-6; the D gene is possibly TRBD1 (5 bases). Germline V CDR1 and CDR2: SGHRS, YFSETQ. Trimming cost V 0 bases and J 9 bases, with 19 bases left between them. The CDR3 is made up of 17 amino acids. The CDR3 is CASSLEEIRENSSPLHF. CDR3 in DNA: TGCGCCAGCAGCTTGGAAGAGATCAGGGAAAATAGTTCACCCCTCCACTTT.

This clonotype was detected only a few times. V is TRBV10-3 and J is TRBJ2-7, with D possibly matching TRBD2 (6 bases). This CDR3 has 14 residues. From germline, CDR1 is ENHRY and CDR2 SYGVKD. V was pared by 4 bases and J by 2 bases, with 12 bases between. The CDR3 coding sequence is TGTGCCATCAGTGTCGGCGGAGGGGCCTACGAGCAGTACTTC. This gives the protein CAISVGGGAYEQYF.

This clonotype came up once. The chain employs TRBV25-1 and TRBJ2-7; TRBD1 agrees at 8 bases. After removal of 5 bases from V and 7 bases from J, the junction contained 4 bases not matched to a gene. Looked up from germline, CDR1 is MGHDK and CDR2 is SYGVNS. The CDR3 extends over 12 amino acids. The CDR3, as DNA: TGTGCCAGCAGTTGGCAGGGGGCAGAGCAGTACTTC. This translates into CASSWQGAEQYF.

This clonotype was seen repeatedly, ten times or more. The chain joins TRBV20-1 to TRBJ2-1, with D possibly TRBD1 on 6 matching bases. Germline loops: CDR1 DFQATT, CDR2 SNEGSKA (reference sequence). The CDR3 has 13 residues. Between the trimmed V and J ends, which lost 3 bases and 4 bases, there was a span of 10 bases. The DNA of the CDR3 is TGCAGTGCTAGCCGGGACACTTACAATGAGCAGTTCTTC. Amino acid sequence: CSASRDTYNEQFF.

J is TRBJ2-7 and V is TRBV10-3, with 14 bases that match TRBD2. V was clipped by 10 bases and J by 10 bases; unmatched bases: 21. This CDR3 has 17 amino acids. The germline V gene has CDR1 ENHRY and CDR2 SYGVKD. The CDR3 region has the DNA TGTGCCAGCACTAAGGGACTAGCGGGAGTATCGTCCCGGTCCCAGTACTTC. Amino acid sequence: CASTKGLAGVSSRSQYF.

This clonotype came up many times. V is TRBV5-1 and J is TRBJ2-3; D is ambiguous. Germline CDR1 SGHRS, CDR2 YFSETQ. CDR3 length: 15 residues. V gave up 2 bases and J gave up 0 bases, with 10 bases separating them. The CDR3 coding sequence is TGCGCCAGCAGCTTTAAGGGCTCTAGCACAGATACGCAGTATTTT. Translation: CASSFKGSSTDTQYF.

To note about this clonotype: The limits of the CDR3 on the DNA are not certain, so only TCRdb's listed CDR3 is given. The chain combines TRBV20-1 with TRBJ2-5; the DNA was not used to check the table's D call, TRBD2. CDR1 and CDR2 (germline): DFQATT, SNEGSKA (reference sequence). The CDR3 length equals 24 residues, ends included. CDR3: CSARDLDTEAFFGQGTASGETQYF.

This clonotype was recorded at least ten times. The chain recombines TRBV5-1 with TRBJ2-7, with a tentative D call TRBD1 (6 bases). With 0 bases removed from V and 4 bases from J, the gap between germline ends came to 11 bases. Germline assignment: CDR1 SGHRS and CDR2 YFSETQ. The CDR3 spans 14 residues. The CDR3 nucleotides are TGCGCCAGCAGCTTGGACAGGGCAAAGTACGAGCAGTACTTC. Protein: CASSLDRAKYEQYF. The variable domain in full, with the rest retrieved from reference TRBV5-1 and TRBJ2-7, is KAGVTQTPRYLIKTRGQQVTLSCSPISGHRSVSWYQQTPGQGLQFLFEYFSETQRNKGNFPGRFSGRQFSNSRSEMNVSTLELGDSALYLCASSLDRAKYEQYFGPGTRLTVT.

The chain has TRBV7-8 and TRBJ1-2, with D perhaps matching TRBD1 (5 bases). Trimming left V 5 bases short and J 7 bases short, with 17 bases between. The CDR3 contains 14 residues. Germline V gene sequence: CDR1 SGHVS, CDR2 FQNEAQ. CDR3 sequence reads: CASSTGRSLGGYTF. The CDR3 DNA sequence: TGTGCCAGCAGCACGGGACGGTCGCTGGGTGGCTACACCTTC.

In this sample, this clonotype turned up many times. V usage is TRBV20-1 and J usage is TRBJ1-3, with D uncertain. This CDR3 spans 10 amino acids. V was shortened by 3 bases and J by 8 bases, with 5 bases between the two germline ends. Germline CDR1 and CDR2: DFQATT and SNEGSKA (reference sequence). The chain's CDR3 is CSASGDTIYF. The CDR3 DNA is TGCAGTGCTAGTGGGGACACCATATATTTT.

This clonotype was detected a few times. The chain couples TRBV6-1 to TRBJ2-3; 11 bases map to TRBD1. Germline V CDR1 and CDR2: MNHNS, SASEGT. Losses at the gene ends were 5 bases for V and 4 bases for J; bases not matched to a gene: 8. This CDR3 region has 16 residues. DNA for the CDR3: TGTGCCAGCAGTTCACCCCCGGGACAGGGGGCAGATACGCAGTATTTT. Amino acids: CASSSPPGQGADTQYF.

V usage is TRBV25-1 and J usage is TRBJ1-1; possibly TRBD1 for D (6 bases). Trimming cost V 2 bases and J 4 bases, with 14 bases left between them. The CDR3 consists of 15 residues. Looked up from germline, CDR1 is MGHDK and CDR2 is SYGVNS. CDR3 in amino acids: CASSEIWGQGTEAFF. In DNA, the CDR3 is TGTGCCAGCAGTGAAATATGGGGGCAGGGCACTGAAGCTTTCTTT.

Turning to this clonotype: One end of the junction does not line up with germline, which may come from a read error. The rearrangement uses TRBV6-5 and TRBJ2-1, with 16 positions matching TRBD2. Germline CDR1 is MNHEY and CDR2 is SVGAGI. The CDR3 length is 17 residues. The CDR3 loop reads CASSPCGTSGRAGEQFF. The CDR3 coding sequence is TGCGCCAGCAGCCCCTGCGGGACTAGCGGGAGGGCCGGTGAGCAGTTCTTC.

The rearrangement joins TRBV7-9 to TRBJ2-7; D possibly matches TRBD1 or TRBD2 (6 bases each). The CDR3 has 14 residues. Trimming removed 1 base from V and 6 bases from J, with 13 bases in between. Germline-derived CDR1 and CDR2 are SEHNR and FQNEAQ (reference sequence). The CDR3, as DNA: TGTGCCAGCAGCTTAGTGTCGGGGGCGAGCGAGCAGTACTTC. Residues: CASSLVSGASEQYF.

The chain links TRBV9 to TRBJ1-1; D is unresolved. V lost 7 bases and J 0 bases, leaving 13 bases between the germline ends. The germline V gene has CDR1 SGDLS and CDR2 YYNGEE. The CDR3 has 14 amino acids. The CDR3 loop reads CASGPTAMNTEAFF. DNA of the CDR3: TGTGCCAGCGGTCCCACAGCTATGAACACTGAAGCTTTCTTT.

This clonotype showed up many times. The chain joins TRBV15 to TRBJ1-2; D remains unclear. Trimming removed 5 bases from V and 2 bases from J, with 9 bases in between. The germline V gene encodes CDR1 LNHNV and CDR2 YYDKDF (reference sequence). CDR3 length: 13 amino acids. The CDR3 region has the DNA TGTGCCACCAGCTGGGCAGGAAACTATGGCTACACCTTC. This sequence encodes CATSWAGNYGYTF.

On this clonotype itself: Just one base apart from a much larger clone, this may be a read error. V usage is TRBV24-1 and J usage is TRBJ2-1; 7 bases line up with TRBD1. The V gene's germline CDR1 is KGHDR and CDR2 SFDVKD. This CDR3 has 17 amino acids. V lost 2 bases to trimming and J lost 2 bases; unmatched junction nucleotides: 8. The CDR3 reads CATSDWDSKSPYNEQFF. The CDR3 region has the DNA TGTGCCACCAGTGATTGGGACAGTAAAAGCCCCTACAATGAGCAGTTCTTC.

Turning to this clonotype: Germline and junction disagree at one end, which may indicate a read error. The V gene is TRBV10-3, the J gene TRBJ1-4, with D possibly matching TRBD1 (5 bases). The CDR3 runs 13 residues. Per the germline V gene, CDR1 is ENHRY and CDR2 is SYGVKD. CDR3 DNA sequence: TGTGCCATCAGCGGGGGGATTAATGAGAAACTGTTTTTT. It yields the protein CAISGGINEKLFF.

This clonotype was seen at least ten times. The rearrangement links TRBV20-1 to TRBJ2-7; D gene ambiguous. The CDR3 is made up of 14 amino acids. Germline-derived CDR1 and CDR2 are DFQATT and SNEGSKA (reference sequence). V lost 0 bases and J lost 0, with 9 bases in between. The CDR3 DNA follows: TGCAGTGCTAGAGATTTCGAACGCTCCTACGAGCAGTACTTC. Amino acids: CSARDFERSYEQYF.

Note on this clonotype: With a much larger clone just one base away, this may be a read error. The V and J genes are TRBV7-9 and TRBJ1-1; D is unclear. The germline CDR1 and CDR2 sequences are SEHNR and FQNEAQ (reference sequence). This CDR3 has 13 amino acids. The CDR3 sequence: CASSLYGNAEAFF. Written as DNA, the CDR3 is TGTGCCAGCAGCTTATATGGGAACGCTGAAGCTTTCTTT.

This clonotype has a handful of counts. V and J are TRBV6-1 and TRBJ1-6; no clear D. V lost 2 bases to trimming and J lost 0 bases, with 14 bases between them. CDR3 length equals 18 residues. CDR1 is MNHNS and CDR2 is SASEGT in the germline V gene. The DNA for the CDR3 is TGTGCCAGCAGTGAATTGACACCCCTGAGCTCCTATAATTCACCCCTCCACTTT. This gives the protein CASSELTPLSSYNSPLHF.

In its sample, this clonotype was seen many times. The chain has TRBV20-1 and TRBJ2-7; TRBD2 agrees at 10 bases. Trimming cost V 0 bases and J 5 bases; bases outside gene matches: 7. The germline CDR1 and CDR2 sequences are DFQATT and SNEGSKA (reference sequence). The CDR3 is 15 amino acids. The CDR3 region has the DNA TGCAGTGCTAGAGAGGAGCGGGAGGGCCTCAACGAGCAGTACTTC. Translated, it gives CSAREEREGLNEQYF.

The rearrangement uses TRBV6-6 and TRBJ2-5; 14 positions agree with TRBD2. The junction had 17 bases not matched to a gene; V was cut back by 6 bases and J by 5 bases. The CDR3 is 19 residues long. Per germline, CDR1 MNHNY and CDR2 SVGAGI (reference sequence). The CDR3 region is CASRSISAGLAGVGETQYF. DNA for the CDR3: TGTGCCAGCAGATCGATTTCGGCGGGACTAGCGGGAGTGGGTGAGACCCAGTACTTC.

This clonotype was seen a single time. The V and J genes are TRBV15 and TRBJ1-5, with D maybe TRBD1 (6 bases). Trimming removed 1 base from V and 16 bases from J, with 14 bases in between. The CDR3 has 12 residues. CDR1 LNHNV and CDR2 YYDKDF come from the germline V gene (reference sequence). The chain's CDR3 is CATSRVGQPSHF. CDR3 nucleotides: TGTGCCACCAGCAGAGTAGGACAGCCCTCCCATTTT. Full variable domain (rest looked up from reference TRBV15 and TRBJ1-5): DAMVIQNPRYQVTQFGKPVTLSCSQTLNHNVMYWYQQKSSQAPKLLFHYYDKDFNNEADTPDNFQSRRPNTSFCFLDIRSPGLGDTAMYLCATSRVGQPSHFGDGTRLSIL.

This clonotype came up once. The V call is TRBV20-1, the J call TRBJ2-7; D remains unclear. CDR3 length: 16 residues. In germline, CDR1 is DFQATT, CDR2 SNEGSKA (reference sequence). V lost 2 bases and J 3 bases, leaving 20 bases between the germline ends. This CDR3 reads CSARNPQSNTFYEQYF. The CDR3 DNA is TGCAGTGCTAGAAACCCTCAGAGCAATACCTTCTACGAGCAGTACTTC.

This sequence joins TRBV12-3 or TRBV12-4 and TRBJ1-1; TRBD1 is a possible D gene (5 bases). The length of the CDR3 is 13 residues. Trimming took 5 bases from V and 0 from J, leaving 7 bases between them. CDR3 sequence: CASSGHMNTEAFF. In DNA form, the CDR3 reads TGTGCCAGCAGTGGACACATGAACACTGAAGCTTTCTTT.

The chain recombines TRBV7-2 with TRBJ2-7, with 11 bases identical to TRBD2. Germline-derived CDR1 and CDR2 are SGHTA and FQGNSA. This CDR3 comprises 14 residues. The trim removed 5 bases at V and 5 bases at J, leaving 5 bases unmatched. The CDR3 sequence is CASSPGTSGDEQYF. CDR3 DNA: TGTGCCAGCAGCCCCGGGACTAGCGGCGACGAGCAGTACTTC.

The genes are TRBV6-1 and TRBJ1-4, with D uncertain. V was clipped by 0 bases and J by 8 bases, with 13 bases between them. This CDR3 is built from 15 residues. Germline CDR1 is MNHNS and CDR2 is SASEGT. CDR3 amino acids: CASSEAGIRGEKLFF. In DNA form, the CDR3 reads TGTGCCAGCAGTGAAGCCGGGATAAGAGGCGAAAAACTGTTTTTT.